The TCR beta chain under discussion was sequenced for a study of PD-1 blockade in classical Hodgkin lymphoma (TCRdb year 2020). Study-level background: Nivolumab dosing was 3 mg/kg intravenously every 2 weeks, continuing until either disease progression or unacceptable toxicity. The study used CyTOF and TCR beta sequencing to define a peripheral blood immune signature of response to PD-1 blockade in classical Hodgkin lymphoma.

Genomic DNA was extracted with the Qiagen DNeasy kit from unsorted PBMCs and from negatively selected CD4+ and CD8+ fractions. Using primers that anneal to V and J segments, immunoSEQ multiplex PCR amplified the TCR beta CDR3 regions. A synthetic immune receptor repertoire was used to minimize amplification bias, and any remaining bias was removed computationally after sequencing. The authors' pipeline ran thus. Custom Python scripts were used to quantify repertoire diversity as the Shannon entropy index. Unsorted, CD4+ and CD8+ repertoires were analyzed separately, except in combined analyses where CD4+ and CD8+ sequences were merged in silico. Clonal expansion was defined as at least a 2-fold frequency increase after treatment relative to C1D1, with a pseudocount of 0.5 for undetected baseline clones. Clones with 0 or 1 copy at C1D1 were defined as singleton clones, while clones with 2 or more copies were defined as non-singleton clones. Clones expanded in unsorted samples were annotated as CD4+, CD8+ or unknown by matching protein sequences in sorted samples from the same patient. Wilcoxon tests on paired samples were used to test changes in diversity from C1D1 to C4D1. The table comes from immuneACCESS by way of TCRdb, which keeps in-frame sequences with V and J called. Part of the clones is missing from these tables; in studies checked, under half for an unresolved V gene and the rest for unknown reasons. V and J calls plus clone size are reproduced from that table; the DNA served to infer D and trimming. The sample contains tens of thousands of clones, around 89% of them found a single time. The leading ten clones occupy 15% of the sample.

Broad study findings and their caveats: Among trial patients, those achieving complete response had baseline diversity similar to that of newly diagnosed patients, while diversity was significantly lower in partial responders and progressors. Only a single clinical trial cohort was studied, and what caused the repertoire differences, possibly disease activity or prior therapy, remained undefined. Lower diversity was observed in patients in whom nivolumab was started less than 1 year after ASCT, and these patients were excluded from later analyses so that confounding by immune reconstitution would be avoided. By C4D1, a significant rise was seen in CD4+ TCR diversity but not in CD8+ TCR diversity (p=0.0027 vs p=0.16), and the rise was most apparent among complete responders (p=0.02). Baseline TCR diversity was reported as lower in newly diagnosed patients than in healthy donors, and lower still in relapsed/refractory patients.

This sample's time point label indicates: cycle 1 day 1 (C1D1), immediately before nivolumab initiation. Every trial patient had relapsed following autologous stem cell transplantation, and prior brentuximab vedotin exposure was what differed among cohorts A, B and C. The trial cohort comprised some 60 patients with relapsed/refractory classical Hodgkin lymphoma whose best overall responses were complete response, partial response or progressive disease. Trial patients were treated with single-agent nivolumab in the multi-cohort phase II CheckMate 205 trial. Best overall response was determined by an independent review committee according to the 2007 International Working Group response criteria. Trial PBMCs were collected just before the start of nivolumab (C1D1) and during therapy at cycle 2 day 1 and cycle 4 day 1. Peripheral blood was collected in 8 mL Vacutainer Cell Preparation Tubes, from which PBMCs were isolated by centrifugation and then cryopreserved.

Of note for this clone: The specificity of this receptor is unknown. One base away there is no much larger clone; base qualities are not given.

Trimming removed 2 bases from V and 8 bases from J, leaving 9 bases between the germline ends. CDR3 length: 13 amino acids, cysteine to phenylalanine. Only the CDR3 portion is preserved as DNA: 39 bases, with reading frame beginning at the first base. Looking up the germline V gene (reference sequence) yields CDR1 SEHNR and CDR2 FQNEAQ. The sample was peripheral blood mononuclear cells (PBMCs), taken at baseline. The chain uses TRBV7-9 and TRBJ1-4; a weak D assignment points to TRBD1 (5 bases agree). This sequence originates from a human donor with classical Hodgkin lymphoma. The nucleotide sequence is given as TGTGCCAGCAGCTTACCGGGGACCGAAAAACTGTTTTTT. The resulting protein is CASSLPGTEKLFF.